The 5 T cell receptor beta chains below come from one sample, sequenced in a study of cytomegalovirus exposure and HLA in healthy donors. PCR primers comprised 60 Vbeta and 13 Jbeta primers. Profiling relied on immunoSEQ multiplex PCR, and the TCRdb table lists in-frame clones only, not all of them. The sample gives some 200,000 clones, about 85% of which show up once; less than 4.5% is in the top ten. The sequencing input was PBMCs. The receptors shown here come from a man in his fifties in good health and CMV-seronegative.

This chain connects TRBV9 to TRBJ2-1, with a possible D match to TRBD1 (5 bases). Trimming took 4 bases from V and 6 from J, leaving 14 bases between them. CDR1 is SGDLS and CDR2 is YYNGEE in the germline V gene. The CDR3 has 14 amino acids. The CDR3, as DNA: TGTGCCAGCAGCCCTTACGACAGCCTCAATGAGCAGTTCTTC. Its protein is CASSPYDSLNEQFF.

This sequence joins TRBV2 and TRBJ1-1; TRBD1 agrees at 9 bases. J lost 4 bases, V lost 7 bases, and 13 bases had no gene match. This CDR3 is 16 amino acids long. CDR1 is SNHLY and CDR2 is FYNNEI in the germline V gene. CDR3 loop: CASNLPTDRGVTEAFF. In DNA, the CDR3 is TGTGCCAGCAATCTGCCAACTGACAGGGGGGTCACTGAAGCTTTCTTT.

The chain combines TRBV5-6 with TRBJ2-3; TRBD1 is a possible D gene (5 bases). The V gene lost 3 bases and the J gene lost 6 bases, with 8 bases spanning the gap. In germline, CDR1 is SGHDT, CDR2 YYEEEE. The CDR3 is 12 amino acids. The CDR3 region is CASSSGSDTQYF. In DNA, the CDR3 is TGTGCCAGCAGCTCAGGGTCCGATACGCAGTATTTT.

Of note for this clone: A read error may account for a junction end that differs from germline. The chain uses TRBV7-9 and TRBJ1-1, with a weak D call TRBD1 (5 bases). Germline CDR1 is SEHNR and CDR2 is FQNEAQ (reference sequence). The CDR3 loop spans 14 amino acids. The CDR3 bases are TGTTCCAGCAGCTCCGAGGAGGGGCGGCCTGAAGCTTTCTTT. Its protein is CSSSSEEGRPEAFF.

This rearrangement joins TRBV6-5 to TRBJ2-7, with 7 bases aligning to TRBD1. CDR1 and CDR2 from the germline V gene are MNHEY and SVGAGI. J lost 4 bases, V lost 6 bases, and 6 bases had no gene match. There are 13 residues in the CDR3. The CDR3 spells CASSPGTVYEQYF. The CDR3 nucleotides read TGTGCCAGCAGCCCCGGGACAGTGTACGAGCAGTACTTC.